These 6 T cell receptor beta chains share one sample of origin, sequenced in a study of cytomegalovirus exposure and HLA in healthy donors. 60 Vbeta and 13 Jbeta primers were used in PCR. The data were produced by immunoSEQ multiplex PCR, yet TCRdb's version contains in-frame clones alone and is incomplete. The data hold some 69,000 clones, with 65% to 85% observed a single time. Sequences were obtained from PBMCs. These receptor sequences come from a woman in her twenties or thirties in good health and CMV-seronegative.

This clone has just one count. The chain employs TRBV5-1 and TRBJ2-3, with 9 bases lining up with TRBD1. This CDR3 has 14 amino acids. Germline values: CDR1 SGHRS, CDR2 YFSETQ. Trimming cost V 5 bases and J 5 bases; bases outside gene matches: 6. This chain's CDR3 is CASSPRQGVDTQYF. The CDR3 region has the DNA TGCGCCAGCAGTCCACGACAGGGGGTAGATACGCAGTATTTT. The variable domain in full, with the rest retrieved from reference TRBV5-1 and TRBJ2-3, is KAGVTQTPRYLIKTRGQQVTLSCSPISGHRSVSWYQQTPGQGLQFLFEYFSETQRNKGNFPGRFSGRQFSNSRSEMNVSTLELGDSALYLCASSPRQGVDTQYFGPGTRLTVL.

V usage is TRBV11-3 and J usage is TRBJ2-1; 9 nucleotides line up with TRBD2. The CDR3 is 15 residues long. Trimming took 5 bases from V and 6 from J; bases not matched to a gene: 8. Germline V CDR1 and CDR2: SGHNT, YENEEA. CDR3 in amino acids: CASSPIAGALNEQFF. The DNA for the CDR3 is TGTGCCAGCAGCCCGATAGCGGGAGCGCTCAATGAGCAGTTCTTC.

The gene calls are TRBV19 and TRBJ1-5; D remains ambiguous. The CDR3 spans 14 residues. Trimming stripped 0 bases from V and 11 bases from J, with 14 bases between. Germline lookup yields CDR1 LNHDA and CDR2 SQIVND (reference sequence). The CDR3 DNA reads TGTGCCAGTAGTATAGATCGAGGGCGGAGTACCCAGCATTTT. It is translated as CASSIDRGRSTQHF.

The genes are TRBV6-6 and TRBJ1-2; D call uncertain. The CDR3 loop spans 13 amino acids. V was clipped by 0 bases and J by 13 bases, with 15 bases between them. Germline V gene data show CDR1 as MNHNY and CDR2 as SVGAGI (reference sequence). This chain's CDR3 is CASSYSLENRPTF. DNA for the CDR3: TGTGCCAGCAGTTACTCCCTTGAGAACCGCCCCACCTTC.

The chain joins TRBV7-2 to TRBJ2-5, with D possibly matching TRBD1 (6 bases). The CDR3 consists of 17 residues. Per the germline V gene, CDR1 is SGHTA and CDR2 is FQGNSA. The V and J ends lost 5 bases and 2 bases respectively, with 21 bases between them. In nucleotides, the CDR3 is TGTGCCAGCAGCCCCTGGAGATCCGGACAGCTACAAGAGACCCAGTACTTC. It is translated as CASSPWRSGQLQETQYF.

This chain uses TRBV30 with TRBJ2-7; TRBD1 is a possible D gene (5 bases). V lost 5 bases and J 4 bases, leaving 12 bases between the germline ends. The CDR3 runs 12 residues. Germline-derived CDR1 and CDR2 are GTSNPN and SVGIG (reference sequence). The CDR3: CAWATALYEQYF. The CDR3 DNA follows: TGTGCCTGGGCGACAGCCCTTTACGAGCAGTACTTC.